This T cell receptor (beta chain) was obtained from a study of response to subunit inactivated influenza vaccine. Notes on this clonotype: Antigen specificity is unknown.

V was clipped by 5 bases and J by 8 bases, with 18 bases between them. The germline CDR1 and CDR2 sequences are SGHTA and FQGNSA. The CDR3 extends over 14 amino acids. Each CDR3 protein gets one entry after TCRdb re-called the RT-PCR reads with MiXCR. The data hold approximately 300,000 distinct CDR3 sequences, with approximately 21% observed a single time. General observations from the study: There was a suggestion from the authors that each seasonal influenza vaccination recruits few new T cells.

The TCR originated in a man aged 50-75 years who received an inactivated influenza vaccine. The rearrangement links TRBV7-2 to TRBJ1-2, with no clear D. The input for sequencing was PBMCs from blood, taken about 20 months after vaccination. The CDR3 protein is CASSPDRRGDGYTF. The CDR3 DNA reads TGTGCCAGCAGCCCCGACCGCAGAGGAGACGGCTACACCTTC.